The clone carrying this TCR beta chain was observed once. A multiplex PCR was run with 60 Vbeta primers and 13 Jbeta primers. Here immunoSEQ multiplex PCR was the method, and the copy in TCRdb shows in-frame clones only, minus some. This sample yields about 130,000 clones, of which about 85% are seen a single time; roughly 1.8% belongs to the top ten. These data come from a study of cytomegalovirus exposure and HLA in healthy donors. This CDR3 is 14 amino acids long. Per germline, CDR1 GTSNPN and CDR2 SVGIG (reference sequence). V was clipped by 6 bases and J by 2 bases, with 16 bases between them. The specimen sequenced was PBMCs. This sequence originates from a boy aged 5-17 years in good health and CMV-seronegative. The genes are TRBV30 and TRBJ1-2; perhaps TRBD1 as D (5 bases). The CDR3 loop is CACFPTGLNYGYTF. Written as DNA, the CDR3 is TGTGCCTGCTTTCCTACAGGTTTAAACTATGGCTACACCTTC.